This T cell receptor beta chain was obtained from a study of tumor T cells in aggressive B-cell lymphoma. Assay: immunoSEQ multiplex PCR; the TCRdb copy retains only in-frame clones and omits some. The sample records roughly 3,300 clones, 94% being singletons. Trimming pared 3 bases from V and 5 bases from J, leaving 8 bases between. CDR3 length: 13 residues. CDR1 is LGHNA, CDR2 YSLEER, per germline. This clone has a handful of counts. This receptor was identified in an adult with diffuse large B cell lymphoma. The gene calls are TRBV4-3 and TRBJ1-3; no definite D call. The sample consisted of tumor tissue. The CDR3 DNA reads as TGCGCCAGCAGCCAGGGCCTCAGAAACACCATATATTTT. This codes for CASSQGLRNTIYF.